This TCR beta chain was identified during a study of CD8+ T cells in alopecia areata. RNA was isolated and reverse transcribed to cDNA, the sequencing template. Assay used: immunoSEQ multiplex PCR; TCRdb lists only in-frame clones, some missing. Among 100,000 or so clones, approximately 63% were seen once, and the ten largest hold roughly 17%. This clone was counted a single time. This CDR3 contains 18 residues. V trimming: 6 bases; J trimming: 0 bases; junction bases outside the gene matches: 11. Germline loops: CDR1 MGHRA, CDR2 YSYEKL. Treatment meaning: oral pan-JAK inhibitor, 5-10 mg twice daily. Isolation of CD4+ and CD8+ T cells from PBMCs was achieved by sorting.

The chain is built from TRBV4-1 and TRBJ2-6, with 7 bases aligning to TRBD1. The sample in question was CD8+ T cells sorted from blood, obtained at approximately week 56, from a patient treated with tofacitinib. This sequence was found in a human donor with alopecia areata. As DNA, the CDR3 is TGCGCCAGCAGGGCCGTGGGACAGAAAAGCTCTGGGGCCAACGTCCTGACTTTC. Amino acids: CASRAVGQKSSGANVLTF.